Listed below are T cell receptor beta chains from one sample, sequenced in a study of early T cells in non-severe SARS-CoV-2 infection. MiXCR was run by TCRdb on the 5' RACE reads, yielding one entry per CDR3 protein. The sample has more than 35,000 distinct CDR3 sequences, 5.8% seen once. Specimen: whole blood. These receptors all stem from an adult who was a healthcare worker with PCR-confirmed SARS-CoV-2 infection or an uninfected control (not recorded which). The CDR3 runs from the conserved cysteine through the conserved F or W. Each record gives: D gene, V gene, J gene, clone size, CDR3 protein, CDR3 DNA. D genes are given only for firm matches. The listing skips clone size in some rows; elsewhere it reads once, few, many or a size class.

>NA|TRBV2|TRBJ2-7|many
CASSEQGTSYEQYF
TGTGCCAGCAGTGAACAGGGGACATCCTACGAGCAGTACTTC
>NA|TRBV27|TRBJ2-5|many
CASSSGNGETQYF
TGTGCCAGCAGTTCTGGGAACGGAGAGACCCAGTACTTC
>NA|TRBV13|TRBJ2-7|many
CASRLQGTPNYEQYF
TGTGCCAGCAGGCTACAGGGAACCCCAAACTACGAGCAGTACTTC
>NA|TRBV12-3/TRBV12-4|TRBJ2-1|many
CASSSSVYNEQFF
TGTGCCAGCAGCTCGTCGGTCTACAATGAGCAGTTCTTC
>NA|TRBV20-1|TRBJ2-2|many
CSARDGLLNTGELFF
TGCAGTGCTAGAGATGGGCTCCTGAACACCGGGGAGCTGTTTTTT
>TRBD2|TRBV5-4|TRBJ2-5|medium-sized
CASSLERGKETQYF
TGTGCCAGCAGCTTGGAGCGGGGGAAAGAGACCCAGTACTTC
>NA|TRBV6-5|TRBJ2-3|few
CASRMNRVSTDTQYF
TGTGCCAGCAGGATGAACAGGGTTAGCACAGATACGCAGTATTTT
>NA|TRBV5-1|TRBJ1-5|many
CASSLIPDQGQPQHF
TGCGCCAGCAGCTTGATCCCAGACCAGGGTCAGCCCCAGCATTTT
>NA|TRBV10-2|TRBJ2-7|many
CASSVSSIPGAALIPYEQYF
TGCGCCAGCAGTGTTTCGAGTATTCCGGGGGCGGCCTTAATTCCCTACGAGCAGTACTTC
>NA|TRBV6-4|TRBJ1-1|NA
CASSSPVTGANTEAFF
TGTGCCAGCAGTTCCCCCGTTACGGGGGCGAACACTGAAGCTTTCTTT
>TRBD2|TRBV10-2|TRBJ2-5|many
CASKQLAGVGETQYF
TGCGCCAGCAAACAACTAGCGGGAGTCGGTGAGACCCAGTACTTC
>NA|TRBV18|TRBJ1-2|many
CASSPPLARNYGYTF
TGTGCCAGCTCACCCCCCCTGGCCCGGAACTATGGCTACACCTTC
>TRBD2|TRBV27|TRBJ2-1|many
CASISLGGGDNEQFF
TGTGCCAGCATTTCCCTAGGCGGGGGGGACAATGAGCAGTTCTTC
>NA|TRBV6-6|TRBJ2-5|many
CASSYEAGRLLGETQYF
TGTGCCAGCAGTTACGAGGCAGGCAGACTTCTGGGGGAGACCCAGTACTTC
>NA|TRBV29-1|TRBJ2-5|many
CSVEGGSETQYF
TGCAGCGTTGAAGGGGGCTCAGAGACCCAGTACTTC
>NA|TRBV12-3/TRBV12-4|TRBJ2-2|NA
CASSSGTTNTGELFF
TGTGCCAGCAGCTCCGGGACAACGAACACCGGGGAGCTGTTTTTT
>TRBD2|TRBV20-1|TRBJ2-7|many
CSAKRGNYEQYF
TGCAGTGCTAAGCGGGGAAACTACGAGCAGTACTTC
>TRBD1|TRBV5-4|TRBJ2-7|many
CASSPGGVFSYEQYF
TGTGCCAGCAGTCCAGGGGGCGTCTTCTCCTACGAGCAGTACTTC
>NA|TRBV15|TRBJ2-5|few
CATSRGAEGRTRETQYF
TGTGCCACCAGCAGAGGGGCGGAGGGAAGAACCAGAGAGACCCAGTACTTC